The 12 T cell receptor beta chains presented below share a single source sample, sequenced in a study of neoadjuvant nivolumab and ipilimumab in lung cancer (dated by TCRdb to about 2020). Explained via the paper, the time point label denotes: pretherapy, before neoadjuvant immune checkpoint inhibitors. The method behind the library was the immunoSEQ multiplex PCR assay. TCRdb provides this immuneACCESS table in a form limited to in-frame rearrangements. Some clones are lacking; in checked studies, under half of them reflect an unresolved V gene, and why the rest are absent is not known. This sample lists approximately 21,000 clones; under 90% were detected once. In total, the top ten clones hold under 25% of the sample. The specimen comprised peripheral blood, sampled before neoadjuvant nivolumab, alone or with ipilimumab. The source of these receptors is an adult with non-small cell lung cancer.

The chain carries TRBV11-3 and TRBJ1-3; D is unresolved. The CDR3 has 13 residues. Germline V lookup: CDR1 SGHNT, CDR2 YENEEA. The V end was cut by 7 bases, the J end by 2 bases, with 9 bases between. CDR3 coding DNA: TGTGCCAGCACCTTTAATGCTGGAAACACCATATATTTT. Its translation is CASTFNAGNTIYF.

The J gene is TRBJ2-3, the V gene TRBV6-1; D is undetermined. The CDR3 spans 13 residues. V lost 7 bases, J lost 2 bases, and 10 bases lay in between. CDR1 is MNHNS, CDR2 SASEGT, per germline. CDR3 region: CASTIKDTDTQYF. Here the CDR3 DNA reads TGTGCCAGCACCATAAAAGACACAGATACGCAGTATTTT.

The chain recombines TRBV5-5 with TRBJ1-2; D remains unclear. The CDR3 runs to 15 residues. Germline CDR1 is SGHKS and CDR2 is YYEKEE (reference sequence). The V end lost 4 bases, the J end lost 4 bases, and 17 bases lay between the germline ends. CDR3 region: CASSPIVTGSYGYTF. The CDR3 coding sequence is TGTGCCAGCAGCCCGATTGTGACGGGATCCTATGGCTACACCTTC. Using reference TRBV5-5 and TRBJ1-2 for the parts outside the CDR3, the full variable domain is DAGVTQSPTHLIKTRGQQVTLRCSPISGHKSVSWYQQVLGQGPQFIFQYYEKEERGRGNFPDRFSARQFPNYSSELNVNALLLGDSALYLCASSPIVTGSYGYTFGSGTRLTVV.

This rearrangement joins TRBV29-1 to TRBJ2-6; unclear D gene. Trimming cost V 5 bases and J 2 bases, with 16 bases left between them. CDR3 length: 16 residues. CDR1 is SQVTM and CDR2 is ANQGSEA in the germline V gene. The chain's CDR3 is CSVYVTDPTGANVLTF. As DNA, the CDR3 is TGCAGCGTTTACGTAACGGATCCAACTGGGGCCAACGTCCTGACTTTC.

V and J are TRBV11-1 and TRBJ1-1; 8 nucleotides match TRBD1. The length of the CDR3 is 15 residues. Germline loops: CDR1 SGHAT, CDR2 FQDESV (reference sequence). V shed 4 bases and J 0 bases; nucleotides not matched to a gene: 4. CDR3 sequence reads: CASSSDRVMNTEAFF. The CDR3, as DNA: TGTGCCAGCAGCTCGGACAGGGTAATGAACACTGAAGCTTTCTTT.

The chain uses TRBV19 and TRBJ2-4; TRBD1 agrees at 7 bases. Germline assignment: CDR1 LNHDA and CDR2 SQIVND (reference sequence). The CDR3 loop spans 16 amino acids. Trimming took 6 bases from V and 8 from J; bases not matched to a gene: 16. The CDR3 DNA is TGTGCCAGTAGCTTGAAATGGGACACCACAGGGGACATTCAGTACTTC. Residues: CASSLKWDTTGDIQYF.

The chain combines TRBV5-1 with TRBJ2-1, with 10 bases lining up with TRBD2. The CDR3 has 16 residues. Germline V gene data show CDR1 as SGHRS and CDR2 as YFSETQ. The trim removed 0 bases at V and 3 bases at J, leaving 3 bases unmatched. CDR3 sequence reads: CASSLVAGGFYNEQFF. CDR3 nucleotides: TGCGCCAGCAGCTTGGTAGCGGGAGGTTTCTACAATGAGCAGTTCTTC.

By share of the sample, this clone is medium-sized (0.01 to 0.1%). J is TRBJ2-3 and V is TRBV5-1; D ambiguous. Per germline, CDR1 SGHRS and CDR2 YFSETQ. V was pared by 0 bases and J by 3 bases, with 5 bases between. CDR3 length: 13 residues. The CDR3 DNA is TGCGCCAGCAGCTTGGGGGGAACAGATACGCAGTATTTT. Its protein product is CASSLGGTDTQYF.

The genes are TRBV6-6 and TRBJ1-2, with 8 bases matching TRBD1. The CDR3 spans 15 residues. With 5 bases clipped from V and 8 bases from J, the junction kept 13 bases outside the gene matches. Germline CDR1 MNHNY, CDR2 SVGAGI (reference sequence). CDR3 DNA: TGTGCCAGCAGTCCACCGACAGGGGAGGAGAGGGGCTACACCTTC. Translation gives CASSPPTGEERGYTF.

The chain carries TRBV18 and TRBJ2-7; 12 nucleotides line up with TRBD2. J gave up 7 bases and V 5 bases, and 12 bases lay outside the gene matches. CDR1 and CDR2 (germline): KGHSH, LQKENI. The CDR3 is 16 amino acids. The CDR3 loop is CASSATSGRPLGEQYF. The CDR3 region has the DNA TGTGCCAGCTCAGCAACTAGCGGGAGGCCTCTAGGGGAGCAGTACTTC. Based on the CDR3 plus reference TRBV18 and TRBJ2-7, the full variable domain is NAGVMQNPRHLVRRRGQEARLRCSPMKGHSHVYWYRQLPEEGLKFMVYLQKENIIDESGMPKERFSAEFPKEGPSILRIQQVVRGDSAAYFCASSATSGRPLGEQYFGPGTRLTVT.

V is TRBV5-1 and J is TRBJ1-4; possibly TRBD1 for D (6 bases). The CDR3 totals 13 residues. V was pared by 2 bases and J by 7 bases, with 9 bases between. Germline V lookup: CDR1 SGHRS, CDR2 YFSETQ. The CDR3: CASSLQGGEKLFF. The DNA of the CDR3 is TGCGCCAGCAGCTTACAGGGAGGTGAAAAACTGTTTTTT.

The chain joins TRBV7-9 to TRBJ1-1; 9 bases map to TRBD1. Trimming cost V 3 bases and J 3 bases; bases outside gene matches: 2. The CDR3 extends over 14 amino acids. Germline V gene lookup returns CDR1 SEHNR and CDR2 FQNEAQ (reference sequence). The CDR3, as DNA: TGTGCCAGCAGCTTTGGGACAGGGTACACTGAAGCTTTCTTT. It codes for CASSFGTGYTEAFF.